This TCR beta chain was identified in a study of neurological immune-mediated disorders. Study observations and caveats: The study found no CDR3 amino acid sequences shared by expanded clones across subjects, suggesting private repertoires in all groups. None of the features examined (clinical or MRI) was associated with the multiple sclerosis repertoire cluster. Levels of TCR clonal expansion peaked in HTLV-1-associated myelopathy and reached their lowest in multiple sclerosis, under those of healthy controls.

The sample holds many counts of this clonotype. What it binds is not known. 5'RACE with 10-nucleotide random UMIs produced the cDNA. TCRdb reprocessed the 5' RACE reads via MiXCR and lists one record per CDR3 protein. The sample carries over 65,000 distinct CDR3 sequences, around 2.6% recorded once. Unmatched junction bases numbered 7, after V lost 1 base and J lost 4 bases. The CDR3 contains 18 residues. The germline gives CDR1 SGHTA, CDR2 FQGNSA. This sequence joins TRBV7-2 and TRBJ2-3; 14 bases are shared with TRBD2. The source is a woman in her twenties or thirties with multiple sclerosis. Material: PBMCs. In nucleotides, the CDR3 is TGTGCCAGCAGCTTAGGGGGGACTAGCGGGAGTAAAGCAGATACGCAGTATTTT. Translation: CASSLGGTSGSKADTQYF.